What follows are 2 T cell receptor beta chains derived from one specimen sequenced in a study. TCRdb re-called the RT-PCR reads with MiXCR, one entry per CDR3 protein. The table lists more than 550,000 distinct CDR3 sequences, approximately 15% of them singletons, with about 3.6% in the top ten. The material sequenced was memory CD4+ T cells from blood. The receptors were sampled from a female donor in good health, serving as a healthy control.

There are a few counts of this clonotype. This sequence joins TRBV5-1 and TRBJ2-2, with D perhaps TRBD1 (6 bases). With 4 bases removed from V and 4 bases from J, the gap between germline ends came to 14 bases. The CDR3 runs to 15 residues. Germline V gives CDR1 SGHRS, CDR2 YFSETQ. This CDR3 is CASSTHRASTGELFF. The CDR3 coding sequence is TGCGCCAGCAGCACCCACAGGGCGAGCACCGGGGAGCTGTTTTTT.

CDR3: CASSFRAGMSDTQYF. CDR3 nucleotide sequence: TGTGCCAGCAGTTTCAGGGCAGGGATGTCAGATACGCAGTATTTT. This chain joins TRBV12-3 or TRBV12-4 and TRBJ2-3; perhaps TRBD1 as D (5 bases). V lost 3 bases, J lost 4 bases, and 14 bases lay in between. The CDR3 is 15 amino acids.